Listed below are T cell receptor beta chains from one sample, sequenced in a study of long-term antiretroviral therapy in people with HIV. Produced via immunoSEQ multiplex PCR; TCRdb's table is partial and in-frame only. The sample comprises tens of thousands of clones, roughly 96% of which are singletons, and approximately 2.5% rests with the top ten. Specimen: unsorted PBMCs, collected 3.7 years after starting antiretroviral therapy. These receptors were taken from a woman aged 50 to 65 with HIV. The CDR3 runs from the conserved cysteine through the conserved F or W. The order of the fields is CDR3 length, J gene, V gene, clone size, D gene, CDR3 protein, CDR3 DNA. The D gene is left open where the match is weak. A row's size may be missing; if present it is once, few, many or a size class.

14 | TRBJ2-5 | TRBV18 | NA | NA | CASSPLGTQETQYF | TGTGCCAGCTCACCACTGGGGACCCAAGAGACCCAGTACTTC
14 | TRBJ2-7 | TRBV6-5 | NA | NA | CASSYKGKVYEQYF | TGTGCCAGCAGTTACAAGGGTAAGGTGTACGAGCAGTACTTC
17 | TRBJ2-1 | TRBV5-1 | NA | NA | CASSSSPDSIVYNEQFF | TGCGCCAGCAGCTCCTCACCGGACAGCATTGTCTACAATGAGCAGTTCTTC
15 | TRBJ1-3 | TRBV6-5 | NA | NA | CASSYGQNSGNTIYF | TGTGCCAGCAGTTACGGACAGAACTCTGGAAACACCATATATTTT
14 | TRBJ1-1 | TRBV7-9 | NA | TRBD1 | CASSRGQVDGEAFF | TGTGCCAGCAGCCGGGGACAGGTAGACGGTGAAGCTTTCTTT
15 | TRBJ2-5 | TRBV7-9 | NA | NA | CASSYRGGGRETQYF | TGTGCCAGCAGCTACCGTGGGGGGGGCAGAGAGACCCAGTACTTC
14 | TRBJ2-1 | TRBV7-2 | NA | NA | CASSLVFRDNEQFF | TGTGCCAGCAGCTTAGTTTTCCGGGACAATGAGCAGTTCTTC
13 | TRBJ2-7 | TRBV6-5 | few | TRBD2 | CASRDAGGREQYF | TGTGCCAGCAGGGATGCGGGGGGCAGAGAGCAGTACTTC
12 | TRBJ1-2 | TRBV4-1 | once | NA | CASSPGPYGYTF | TGCGCCAGCAGCCCAGGGCCCTATGGCTACACCTTC
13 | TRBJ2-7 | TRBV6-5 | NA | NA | CASSYSGAYEQYF | TGTGCCAGCAGTTACTCAGGGGCCTACGAGCAGTACTTC
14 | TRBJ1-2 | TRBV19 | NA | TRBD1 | CASSPTGTNYGYTF | TGTGCCAGTAGTCCGACAGGGACTAACTATGGCTACACCTTC
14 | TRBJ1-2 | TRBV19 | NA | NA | CASSTGDGVYGYTF | TGTGCCAGTAGTACGGGGGATGGAGTCTATGGCTACACCTTC
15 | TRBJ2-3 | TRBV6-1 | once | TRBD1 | CASSDEQGFTDTQYF | TGTGCCAGCAGTGACGAACAGGGGTTCACAGATACGCAGTATTTT
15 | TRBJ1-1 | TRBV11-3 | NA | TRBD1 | CASSSGTGDGTEAFF | TGTGCCAGCAGCTCTGGGACAGGGGATGGGACTGAAGCTTTCTTT
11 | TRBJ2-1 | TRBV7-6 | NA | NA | CASSSEDEQFF | TGTGCCAGCAGCTCTGAGGATGAGCAGTTCTTC
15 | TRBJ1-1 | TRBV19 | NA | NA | CASSILRRQNTEAFF | TGTGCCAGTAGTATCTTAAGACGGCAGAACACTGAAGCTTTCTTT
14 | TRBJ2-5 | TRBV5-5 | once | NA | CASSLVRYQETQYF | TGTGCCAGCAGCTTGGTACGGTACCAAGAGACCCAGTACTTC
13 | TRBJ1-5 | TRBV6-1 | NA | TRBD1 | CASMDRGSQPQHF | TGTGCCAGCATGGACAGGGGGAGTCAGCCCCAGCATTTT
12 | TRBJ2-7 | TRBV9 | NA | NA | CASSVDQNEQYF | TGTGCCAGCAGCGTAGACCAAAACGAGCAGTACTTC
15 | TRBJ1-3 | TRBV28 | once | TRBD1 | CASSRTGTAGNTIYF | TGTGCCAGCAGTCGAACCGGGACAGCTGGAAACACCATATATTTT
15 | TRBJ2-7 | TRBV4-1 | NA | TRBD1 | CASSHDRELTYEQYF | TGCGCCAGCAGCCATGACAGGGAATTAACCTACGAGCAGTACTTC
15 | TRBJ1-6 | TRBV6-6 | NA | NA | CASRKTGLGNSPLHF | TGTGCCAGCAGGAAAACAGGGCTCGGTAATTCACCCCTCCACTTT
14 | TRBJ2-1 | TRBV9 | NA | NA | CASSPQPEVNEQFF | TGTGCCAGCAGCCCCCAACCTGAAGTCAATGAGCAGTTCTTC
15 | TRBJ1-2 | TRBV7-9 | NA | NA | CASSATGFSAYGYTF | TGTGCCAGCAGCGCGACAGGATTTTCGGCTTATGGCTACACCTTC
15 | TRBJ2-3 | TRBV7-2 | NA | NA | CASSPRDLQTDTQYF | TGTGCCAGCAGTCCTCGTGACCTACAAACAGATACGCAGTATTTT
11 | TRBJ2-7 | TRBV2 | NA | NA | CASRALDEQYF | TGTGCCAGTAGGGCCCTCGACGAGCAGTACTTC
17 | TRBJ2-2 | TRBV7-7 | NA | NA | CASSHRQGGNGAGELFF | TGTGCTAGCAGCCACCGACAGGGAGGGAATGGGGCCGGGGAGCTGTTTTTT
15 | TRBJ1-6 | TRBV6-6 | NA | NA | CASSYLQGRNSPLHF | TGTGCCAGCAGTTACCTCCAGGGACGTAATTCACCCCTCCACTTT
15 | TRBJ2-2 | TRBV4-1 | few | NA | CASSQVNRRTGELFF | TGCGCCAGCAGCCAAGTAAATCGTCGGACCGGGGAGCTGTTTTTT
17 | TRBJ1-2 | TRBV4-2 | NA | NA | CASSQAASGQGAYGYTF | TGTGCCAGCAGCCAAGCAGCGAGTGGCCAGGGTGCCTATGGCTACACCTTC
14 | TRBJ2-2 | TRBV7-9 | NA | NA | CASSLTVNTGELFF | TGTGCCAGCAGCTTAACGGTGAACACCGGGGAGCTGTTTTTT
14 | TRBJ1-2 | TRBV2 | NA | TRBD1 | CASRPEGQAYGYTF | TGTGCCAGCAGGCCGGAGGGACAGGCTTATGGCTACACCTTC
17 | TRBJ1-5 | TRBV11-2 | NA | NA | CASSSRRGDSADQPQHF | TGTGCCAGCAGCTCCCGTCGCGGCGACAGTGCAGATCAGCCCCAGCATTTT
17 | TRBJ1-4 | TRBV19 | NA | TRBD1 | CASSMPGGPLANEKLFF | TGTGCCAGTAGTATGCCAGGGGGCCCGCTGGCTAATGAAAAACTGTTTTTT
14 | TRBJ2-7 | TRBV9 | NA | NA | CASSPPGVEGEQYF | TGTGCCAGCAGCCCACCAGGGGTCGAGGGCGAGCAGTACTTC
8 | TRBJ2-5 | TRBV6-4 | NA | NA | CASSAQYF | TGTGCCAGCAGTGCCCAGTACTTC
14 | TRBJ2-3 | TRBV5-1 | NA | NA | CASSFNGFTDTQYF | TGCGCCAGCAGCTTTAACGGATTCACAGATACGCAGTATTTT
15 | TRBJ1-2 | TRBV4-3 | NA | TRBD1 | CASSQGVRGLEGYTF | TGCGCCAGCAGCCAAGGGGTCAGGGGGTTGGAAGGCTACACCTTC
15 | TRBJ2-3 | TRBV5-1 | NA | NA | CASSLGGVSTDTQYF | TGCGCCAGCAGCTTGGGAGGGGTTAGCACAGATACGCAGTATTTT
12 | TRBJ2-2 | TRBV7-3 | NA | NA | CASSPNTGELFF | TGTGCCAGCAGCCCGAACACCGGGGAGCTGTTTTTT
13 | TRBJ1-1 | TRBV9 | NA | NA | CASSVVEGGEAFF | TGTGCCAGCAGCGTAGTTGAGGGGGGCGAAGCTTTCTTT
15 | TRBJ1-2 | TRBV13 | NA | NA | CASSPTEGRSYGYTF | TGTGCCAGCAGCCCCACCGAGGGCAGGTCCTATGGCTACACCTTC
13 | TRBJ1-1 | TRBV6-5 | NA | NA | CASTLGRNTEAFF | TGTGCCAGCACCCTAGGGAGAAACACTGAAGCTTTCTTT
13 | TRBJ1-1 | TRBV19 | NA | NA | CASVGRGNTEAFF | TGTGCCAGTGTGGGACGGGGGAACACTGAAGCTTTCTTT
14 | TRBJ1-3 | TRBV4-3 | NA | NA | CASSQDEGRGTIYF | TGCGCCAGCAGCCAAGATGAGGGACGCGGCACCATATATTTT
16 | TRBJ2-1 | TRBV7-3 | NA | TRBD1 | CASSFSGTGGENEQFF | TGTGCCAGCAGCTTTTCCGGGACAGGGGGGGAGAATGAGCAGTTCTTC
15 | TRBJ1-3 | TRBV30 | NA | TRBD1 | CAWSRLTGAGNTIYF | TGTGCCTGGAGTCGATTAACAGGGGCTGGAAACACCATATATTTT